Each of the 24 T cell receptor beta chains below was sequenced from the same sample in a study of metastatic and nonmetastatic thyroid tumors. TCRdb ran MiXCR on the PCR reads. The sample shows fewer than 15,000 clones, approximately 12% of them seen only once. Thyroid surgery was preceded by no treatment in any patient. The source material was blood. The receptors stem from a female donor with papillary thyroid cancer or a benign thyroid nodule (not recorded which). Some clones in this sample may be carry-over from other donors' samples.

This clone was counted at least ten times. This rearrangement joins TRBV9 to TRBJ2-2; 9 nucleotides match TRBD2. CDR1 and CDR2 from the germline V gene are SGDLS and YYNGEE. The CDR3 runs to 18 residues. Trimming at V came to 5 bases and at J to 7 bases, leaving 18 bases not matched to a gene. The CDR3 is CASSLSPGLAGAGGELFF. The CDR3 nucleotides are TGTGCCAGCAGTCTATCCCCGGGACTAGCCGGGGCCGGCGGGGAGCTGTTTTTT. The whole variable domain, remainder taken from reference TRBV9 and TRBJ2-2, is DSGVTQTPKHLITATGQRVTLRCSPRSGDLSVYWYQQSLDQGLQFLIQYYNGEERAKGNILERFSAQQFPDLHSELNLSSLELGDSALYFCASSLSPGLAGAGGELFFGEGSRLTVL.

In regard to this clone: A much larger clonotype is one base distant, so this may be a read error. The chain has TRBV29-1 and TRBJ1-2; D gene unclear. Germline V CDR1 and CDR2: SQVTM, ANQGSEA. The CDR3 extends over 9 amino acids. The CDR3 DNA sequence: TGCGGCGTTCGGGGTGGCTACACCTTC. It translates to CGVRGGYTF.

This clone is judged medium-sized. The chain joins TRBV12-3 or TRBV12-4 to TRBJ2-7; TRBD1 aligns across 7 bases. The CDR3 sequence is 12 residues long. Trimming cost V 6 bases and J 4 bases; bases outside gene matches: 3. The CDR3 spells CASSKGAYEQYF. The CDR3 region has the DNA TGTGCCAGCAGCAAGGGGGCTTACGAGCAGTACTTC.

About this clone: The junction does not match germline at one end; this may be a read error. This rearrangement joins TRBV11-3 to TRBJ2-3, with TRBD1 as a possible D gene (5 bases). The CDR3 is made up of 15 amino acids. CDR1 is SGHNT and CDR2 is YENEEA in the germline V gene. The CDR3 spells CASRRGVGRRDTQFF. For the CDR3, the DNA is TGTGCCAGCAGGCGTGGCGTGGGGCGTAGGGATACGCAGTTTTTT.

This clone was seen many times. The chain combines TRBV24-1 with TRBJ2-3; TRBD1 matches at 8 bases. This CDR3 is 17 amino acids long. V shed 4 bases and J 2 bases; nucleotides not matched to a gene: 10. Germline V gives CDR1 KGHDR, CDR2 SFDVKD. The CDR3, as DNA: TGTGCCACCAGTGAGCCCTCGGACAGGGCAGTCACAGATACGCAGTATTTT. This codes for CATSEPSDRAVTDTQYF.

This clone was counted many times. The genes are TRBV19 and TRBJ2-5; D is perhaps TRBD1 (6 bases). Trimming shortened V by 0 bases and J by 3 bases, and 14 bases separated the two germline ends. Germline values: CDR1 LNHDA, CDR2 SQIVND (reference sequence). The CDR3 extends over 16 amino acids. The CDR3 reads CASSIDRIGQKETQYF. CDR3 sequence (DNA): TGTGCCAGTAGTATAGATAGGATTGGACAGAAAGAGACCCAGTACTTC.

This clone was recorded at least ten times. Different DNA sequences within this sample yield the same CDR3. This chain links TRBV9 with TRBJ1-1; D gene unclear. Trimming removed 4 bases at V and 2 bases at J, with 9 bases between. The CDR3 runs 13 residues. In germline, CDR1 is SGDLS, CDR2 YYNGEE. The CDR3 sequence is CASSPPGNTEAFF. CDR3 sequence (DNA): TGTGCCAGCAGCCCGCCCGGTAACACTGAAGCTTTCTTT.

This clone was recorded at least ten times. This chain connects TRBV19 to TRBJ1-2; unclear D gene. V was cut by 4 bases and J by 2 bases, with 5 bases left in between. Germline-derived CDR1 and CDR2 are LNHDA and SQIVND (reference sequence). This CDR3 has 12 residues. The CDR3 is CASSRPNYGYTF. In DNA, the CDR3 is TGTGCCAGTAGTAGACCGAACTATGGCTACACCTTC.

This clone was seen a handful of times. A much larger clone lies a single base off, so this may be a read error. This CDR3 is also generated by other DNA sequences in the sample. The chain uses TRBV7-9 and TRBJ1-4, with 7 nucleotides matching TRBD1. V was clipped by 3 bases and J by 11 bases; unmatched bases: 9. This CDR3 contains 14 residues. Germline-derived CDR1 and CDR2 are SEHNR and FQNEAQ (reference sequence). CDR3 sequence: CASSLRTGPEKLFF. For the CDR3, the DNA is TGTGCCAGCAGCTTGCGGACAGGTCCTGAGAAACTGTTTTTT.

The gene calls are TRBV24-1 and TRBJ2-3, with unresolved D. This CDR3 is 13 amino acids long. The ends were cut back, 5 bases at V and 8 bases at J, with 13 bases in the middle. The germline V gene encodes CDR1 KGHDR and CDR2 SFDVKD. The CDR3 DNA sequence: TGTGCCACCAGTGCCAGTGGGGTGAGTACGCAGTATTTT. It yields the protein CATSASGVSTQYF.

The table lists this clone with many counts. A much larger clonotype is one base distant, so this may be a read error. The identical CDR3 is also encoded by other nucleotide sequences in the sample. The chain employs TRBV7-7 and TRBJ2-1, with a possible D match to TRBD1 (5 bases). Trimming took 1 base from V and 6 from J, leaving 13 bases between them. Germline assignment: CDR1 SSHAT and CDR2 FNYEAQ (reference sequence). The CDR3 sequence is 15 residues long. The CDR3 DNA sequence: TGTGCCAGCAGCTTAGAACCAGGGAAACTCAATGAGCAGTTCTTC. Translated: CASSLEPGKLNEQFF.

The chain has TRBV10-1 and TRBJ1-5; TRBD1 is a possible D gene (5 bases). V shed 4 bases and J shed 11 bases, with 24 bases lying between them. Germline V gene sequence: CDR1 WNHNN, CDR2 SYGVQD (reference sequence). CDR3 length: 16 amino acids. The CDR3 protein is CASSVKGQRGNKAQHF. The CDR3 DNA is TGCGCCAGCAGTGTAAAGGGGCAGAGGGGCAATAAGGCCCAGCATTTT.

This clone was seen repeatedly, ten times or more. The V gene is TRBV5-1, the J gene TRBJ2-3; perhaps TRBD2 as D (6 bases). Germline lookup yields CDR1 SGHRS and CDR2 YFSETQ. Trimming removed 0 bases from V and 3 bases from J, with 8 bases in between. The CDR3 runs to 14 residues. CDR3 nucleotide sequence: TGCGCCAGCAGCTTGGTAGCGGAAACAGATACGCAGTATTTT. Residues: CASSLVAETDTQYF.

This clone was found many times. The V and J genes are TRBV18 and TRBJ2-1; 8 bases are shared with TRBD2. V lost 2 bases, J lost 2 bases, and 8 bases stayed unmatched. CDR1 is KGHSH and CDR2 is LQKENI in the germline V gene. This CDR3 has 17 residues. The CDR3 DNA reads as TGTGCCAGCTCACCAGGGTTGAGCGGGAGTCCCTACAATGAGCAGTTCTTC. Translated, it gives CASSPGLSGSPYNEQFF.

Only a few counts were recorded for this clone. The chain is built from TRBV28 and TRBJ2-2; the D is unclear. CDR3 size: 15 residues. CDR1 is MDHEN and CDR2 is SYDVKM in the germline V gene. V lost 4 bases and J 4 bases, leaving 13 bases between the germline ends. CDR3 nucleotide sequence: TGTGCCAGCAGTTCAACAACATTGCGCACCGGGGAGCTGTTTTTT. Translation: CASSSTTLRTGELFF.

The rearrangement uses TRBV19 and TRBJ2-7, with D maybe TRBD2 (5 bases). In germline, CDR1 is LNHDA, CDR2 SQIVND (reference sequence). V was clipped by 3 bases and J by 2 bases, with 11 bases between them. This CDR3 spans 14 amino acids. CDR3 in amino acids: CASSMRVTPYEQYF. For the CDR3, the DNA is TGTGCCAGTAGTATGCGGGTGACACCCTACGAGCAGTACTTC.

This clone has just a few counts. This rearrangement joins TRBV10-3 to TRBJ2-1; 10 nucleotides align to TRBD2. Germline CDR1 is ENHRY and CDR2 is SYGVKD. The V and J ends lost 7 bases and 6 bases, in that order; junction bases with no gene match: 9. The length of the CDR3 is 15 residues. CDR3: CAIKSGSSGSNEQFF. CDR3 nucleotide sequence: TGTGCCATCAAGAGTGGGTCTAGCGGGAGCAATGAGCAGTTCTTC.

This clone was counted at least ten times. The chain employs TRBV7-6 and TRBJ2-7, with 9 bases lining up with TRBD2. Losses at the gene ends were 5 bases for V and 9 bases for J; bases not matched to a gene: 8. CDR3 length: 13 residues. CDR1 is SGHVS and CDR2 is FNYEAQ in the germline V gene. CDR3 amino acids: CASSPGTSTVQYF. The CDR3 DNA reads TGTGCCAGCAGCCCCGGGACTAGCACAGTGCAGTACTTC.

This clone was counted ten times or more. The J gene is TRBJ2-5, the V gene TRBV28, with D maybe TRBD1 (6 bases). Deletions cut 5 bases from V and 2 bases from J, with 18 bases between. The CDR3 totals 16 residues. The germline gives CDR1 MDHEN, CDR2 SYDVKM. The CDR3 protein is CASSERGRGGQETQYF. The CDR3 region has the DNA TGTGCCAGCAGTGAGAGGGGCAGGGGTGGGCAAGAGACCCAGTACTTC.

This clone was detected only a few times. Since a much larger clone is just one base distant, this may be a read error. Other nucleotide sequences from this sample produce the same CDR3. The chain employs TRBV9 and TRBJ2-7; 7 bases map to TRBD1. This CDR3 region has 13 residues. Per germline, CDR1 SGDLS and CDR2 YYNGEE. V was clipped by 5 bases and J by 4 bases; unmatched bases: 6. For the CDR3, the DNA is TGTGCCAGCAGTGTGAGACAGGGTTACGAGCAGTACTTC. Translating gives CASSVRQGYEQYF.

This clone has a count of ten or more. This chain connects TRBV20-1 to TRBJ1-5, with no clear D. The V and J ends lost 4 bases and 2 bases respectively, with 6 bases between them. The CDR3 runs 12 residues. Germline V gene lookup returns CDR1 DFQATT and CDR2 SNEGSKA (reference sequence). The CDR3 nucleotides read TGCAGTGCTAAGAGTGGCAATCAGCCCCAGCATTTT. Residues: CSAKSGNQPQHF.

This clone is deemed medium-sized. This chain joins TRBV20-1 and TRBJ1-2, with D possibly TRBD1 on 5 matching bases. The CDR3 sequence is 14 residues long. CDR1 and CDR2 from the germline V gene are DFQATT and SNEGSKA (reference sequence). V gave up 3 bases and J gave up 4 bases, with 15 bases separating them. The CDR3 region has the DNA TGCAGTGCTAGCGACGGGACGAAAATCTATGGCTACACCTTC. Its protein product is CSASDGTKIYGYTF.

This clone occurred many times. The chain is built from TRBV19 and TRBJ2-2; 9 nucleotides line up with TRBD2. CDR1 and CDR2 (germline): LNHDA, SQIVND (reference sequence). With V trimmed by 9 bases and J by 7 bases, 15 bases remained unmatched. The CDR3 totals 16 residues. CDR3 nucleotides: TGTGCCAGCAGACCGTTGGGCGGGGGGGTGGTCGGGGAGCTGTTTTTT. It is translated as CASRPLGGGVVGELFF.

This clone occurred many times. The V and J genes are TRBV30 and TRBJ2-4; TRBD1 agrees at 7 bases. The CDR3 covers 12 residues. J lost 8 bases, V lost 3 bases, and 4 bases had no gene match. Germline values: CDR1 GTSNPN, CDR2 SVGIG (reference sequence). The CDR3 region has the DNA TGTGCCTGGAGGGGACAGTTAGACATTCAGTACTTC. It codes for CAWRGQLDIQYF.